This passage covers 6 T cell receptor beta chains from one sample sequenced in a study of breast tumors, draining lymph nodes, adjacent tissues (dated by TCRdb to the mid-2010s). Lymph node samples were obtained from the axillary draining lymph nodes of breast cancer patients. The library was produced with multiplex PCR. Reads for this sample came from an Illumina HiSeq 2000. TCRdb took the public reads, trimmed them with fastp at Q25, ran MiXCR for clone calling and kept in-frame beta chains. Each entry merges the rows of one CDR3 protein and shows their most common DNA and genes. In all, the sample holds 180,000 or so distinct CDR3 sequences, and roughly 31% of those were seen once. The leading ten clones occupy around 4.5% of the sample. Sequencing was done on a sample of axillary lymph node tissue. Receptors were obtained from a female donor with breast cancer. Some clones in this sample may be carry-over from other donors' samples.

This clonotype was detected only a few times. The V gene is TRBV10-3, the J gene TRBJ1-1; D is unresolved. The CDR3 length is 11 residues. CDR1 ENHRY and CDR2 SYGVKD come from the germline V gene. Trimming cost V 2 bases and J 3 bases, with 1 base left between them. In DNA, the CDR3 is TGTGCCATCAGTGAGCACACTGAAGCTTTCTTT. Its protein product is CAISEHTEAFF.

This chain connects TRBV20-1 to TRBJ2-7; 7 positions agree with TRBD1. V lost 0 bases, J lost 5 bases, and 10 bases stayed unmatched. The CDR3 covers 15 residues. Germline V gives CDR1 DFQATT, CDR2 SNEGSKA (reference sequence). CDR3 bases: TGCAGTGCTAGAGATGGGCGACAGGGTTACCACGAGCAGTACTTC. It codes for CSARDGRQGYHEQYF.

The rearrangement uses TRBV20-1 and TRBJ2-7, with 10 bases identical to TRBD1. Losses at the gene ends were 6 bases for V and 3 bases for J; bases not matched to a gene: 8. CDR3 length: 14 amino acids. The germline V gene has CDR1 DFQATT and CDR2 SNEGSKA (reference sequence). CDR3 region: CSATHRDRGYEQYF. As DNA, the CDR3 is TGCAGTGCAACTCACCGGGACAGGGGCTACGAGCAGTACTTC.

The rearrangement uses TRBV2 and TRBJ2-3, with D possibly called TRBD1 or TRBD2 (6 bases each). V was pared by 6 bases and J by 6 bases, with 16 bases between. The CDR3 loop spans 14 amino acids. Germline V CDR1 and CDR2: SNHLY, FYNNEI. The CDR3 here is CASSGRGAGDTQYF. The CDR3 region has the DNA TGTGCCAGCAGCGGAAGGGGGGCGGGTGATACGCAGTATTTT.

This clonotype was observed a single time. The rearrangement uses TRBV7-2 and TRBJ2-5; 7 positions match TRBD2. The CDR3 has 18 residues. V dropped 1 base and J dropped 6; count of bases not matched to a gene: 17. Germline V gene sequence: CDR1 SGHTA, CDR2 FQGNSA. The chain's CDR3 is CASSLVLRASGLQQTQYF. CDR3 bases: TGTGCCAGCAGCTTAGTGCTGCGGGCTAGCGGCTTACAACAGACCCAGTACTTC.

Concerning this clonotype: The conserved final phenylalanine or tryptophan is absent from the CDR3, which likely points to a read error. This chain connects TRBV11-2 to TRBJ2-3, with D tentatively TRBD1 (6 bases). Trimming shortened V by 0 bases and J by 2 bases, and 21 bases separated the two germline ends. CDR1 and CDR2 (germline): SGHAT, FQNNGV. This CDR3 region has 19 residues. CDR3 coding DNA: TGTGCCAGCAGCTTAGACTCAAGGGGTTTAGGGGGAACCACAGATACGCAGTATCTT. It translates to CASSLDSRGLGGTTDTQYL.